This T cell receptor (beta chain) was obtained from a study of OX40 agonist ivuxolimab in advanced cancers. Study-wide background: Administration of intravenous ivuxolimab to patients occurred every 2 weeks at 0.01 to 10 mg/kg. Partial responses occurred in Three dose-escalation patients, one with hepatocellular carcinoma and two with cutaneous melanoma. Mean age approximately 61 years, range roughly 20 to 85; around 80% male.

This CDR3 has 14 amino acids. V shed 5 bases, J shed 6 bases, and the junction held 4 bases outside the gene matches. Germline values: CDR1 MNHEY, CDR2 SVGAGI. In regard to this clone: Its antigen is not known.

TCRdb keeps only in-frame clones here, not all; method: immunoSEQ multiplex PCR. The data show about 140,000 clones, roughly nine tenths seen once. General study findings and limits: CD8+ T cells averaged more expanded clones than CD4+.

The rearrangement uses TRBV6-5 and TRBJ1-5; 10 bases are a match to TRBD1. This TCR derives from an adult with an advanced solid tumor such as melanoma, head and neck, liver or kidney cancer. The specimen comprised CD4+ or CD8+ T cells sorted from blood, sampled in a trial of the OX40 agonist ivuxolimab. The CDR3 sequence: CASSKGTGVQPQHF. The CDR3 nucleotides read TGTGCCAGCAGTAAGGGGACAGGGGTTCAGCCCCAGCATTTT.